Described below is a single T cell receptor (beta chain) sequence and its context. Germline V gene lookup returns CDR1 SGHRS and CDR2 YFSETQ. The CDR3 is made up of 12 amino acids. V shed 0 bases and J 11 bases; nucleotides not matched to a gene: 5. Assay: immunoSEQ multiplex PCR; the TCRdb copy retains only in-frame clones and omits some. The data show about 240,000 clones, with 83% seen just once and around 3.3% held by the top ten. This sample was taken from a study of blood T cell repertoires in COVID-19. The study recruited exposed participants who had met a COVID-19 case within 2 weeks before entry.

The chain has TRBV5-1 and TRBJ2-7, with 7 nucleotides matching TRBD1. This TCR derives from a middle-aged woman who had been exposed to COVID-19. Sample: PBMCs or T cells enriched from blood (not recorded which). CDR3 protein: CASSLVGQGEYF. CDR3 sequence (DNA): TGCGCCAGCAGCTTGGTGGGGCAGGGGGAGTACTTC.